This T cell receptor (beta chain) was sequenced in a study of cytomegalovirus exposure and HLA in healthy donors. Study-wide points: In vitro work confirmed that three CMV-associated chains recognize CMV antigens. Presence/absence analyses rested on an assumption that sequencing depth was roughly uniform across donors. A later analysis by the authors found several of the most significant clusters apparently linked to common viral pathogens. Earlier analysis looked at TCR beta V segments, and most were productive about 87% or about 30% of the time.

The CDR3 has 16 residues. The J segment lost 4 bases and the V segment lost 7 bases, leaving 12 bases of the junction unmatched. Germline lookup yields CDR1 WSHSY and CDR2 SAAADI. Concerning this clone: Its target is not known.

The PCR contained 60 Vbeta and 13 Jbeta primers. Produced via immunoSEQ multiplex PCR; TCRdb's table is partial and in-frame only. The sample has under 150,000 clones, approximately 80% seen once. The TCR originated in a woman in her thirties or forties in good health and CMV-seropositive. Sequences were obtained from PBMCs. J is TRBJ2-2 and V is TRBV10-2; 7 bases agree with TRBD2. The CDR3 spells CASTGPSGVITGELFF. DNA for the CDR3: TGCGCCAGCACCGGGCCTAGCGGTGTAATCACCGGGGAGCTGTTTTTT.